The clone carrying this T cell receptor (beta chain) occurred many times. This CDR3 region has 15 residues. CDR1 and CDR2 (germline): SGHAT, FQNNGV. With V trimmed by 5 bases and J by 8 bases, 12 bases remained unmatched. MiXCR, run by TCRdb on the RT-PCR reads, gives a single entry per CDR3 protein. The sample holds fewer than 800,000 distinct CDR3 sequences; 14% are singletons and the top ten take 3.6%. The rearrangement uses TRBV11-2 and TRBJ1-2, with TRBD1 matching over 9 bases. What was sequenced was memory CD4+ T cells from blood. This receptor was obtained from a female donor in good health, serving as a healthy control. CDR3 loop: CASSMYQGQGGGYTF. The CDR3, as DNA: TGTGCCAGCAGCATGTACCAGGGACAGGGAGGAGGCTACACCTTC.